These T cell receptor beta chains were read from a single sample in a study of blood T cell repertoires in COVID-19. The data were produced by immunoSEQ multiplex PCR, yet TCRdb's version contains in-frame clones alone and is incomplete. The sample lists approximately 75,000 clones; about four fifths were seen once. The sequenced sample was peripheral blood. These receptors originate from a human donor in a cohort sampled during active COVID-19. The CDR3 runs from the conserved cysteine through the conserved F or W. Each record gives: J gene, V gene, clone size, D gene, CDR3 protein, CDR3 DNA. A D gene is named only where the DNA matches it firmly. Only some rows state a clone size, as once, few, many or a class for expanded clones.

j_call: TRBJ1-1; v_call: TRBV6-2/TRBV6-3; clone_size: .; d_call: .; cdr3_aa: CASTPAGRHTEAFF; cdr3_nt: TGTGCCAGCACCCCGGCGGGGAGGCACACTGAAGCTTTCTTT
j_call: TRBJ1-3; v_call: TRBV12-3/TRBV12-4; clone_size: few; d_call: .; cdr3_aa: CASSLRTIYF; cdr3_nt: TGTGCCAGCAGTTTGCGCACCATATATTTT
j_call: TRBJ1-2; v_call: TRBV3-1/TRBV3-2; clone_size: once; d_call: TRBD1; cdr3_aa: CASFRGQYGYTF; cdr3_nt: TGTGCCAGCTTCAGGGGGCAATATGGCTACACCTTC
j_call: TRBJ2-7; v_call: TRBV2; clone_size: .; d_call: .; cdr3_aa: CASGKDRFYEQYF; cdr3_nt: TGTGCCAGCGGTAAAGACAGATTCTACGAGCAGTACTTC
j_call: TRBJ1-3; v_call: TRBV13; clone_size: .; d_call: .; cdr3_aa: CASSLVGVGNTIYF; cdr3_nt: TGTGCCAGCAGCTTAGTAGGGGTCGGAAACACCATATATTTT
j_call: TRBJ1-1; v_call: TRBV3-1/TRBV3-2; clone_size: .; d_call: TRBD1; cdr3_aa: CASSPGQAEAFF; cdr3_nt: TGTGCCAGCAGCCCTGGACAGGCTGAAGCTTTCTTT
j_call: TRBJ2-7; v_call: TRBV12-3/TRBV12-4; clone_size: .; d_call: TRBD1; cdr3_aa: CASTRDSSYEQYF; cdr3_nt: TGTGCCAGCACCCGGGACAGCTCCTACGAGCAGTACTTC
j_call: TRBJ1-1; v_call: TRBV30; clone_size: .; d_call: .; cdr3_aa: CAWSRGKLNTEAFF; cdr3_nt: TGTGCCTGGAGTAGGGGGAAACTGAACACTGAAGCTTTCTTT
j_call: TRBJ1-2; v_call: TRBV13; clone_size: .; d_call: TRBD1; cdr3_aa: CASSQIAPTGLGYGYTF; cdr3_nt: TGTGCCAGCAGCCAAATCGCCCCGACAGGGCTAGGCTATGGCTACACCTTC
j_call: TRBJ1-1; v_call: TRBV19; clone_size: .; d_call: .; cdr3_aa: CASSPRGTLLLNTEAFF; cdr3_nt: TGTGCCAGTAGTCCCAGGGGTACGCTTCTTTTGAACACTGAAGCTTTCTTT
j_call: TRBJ1-2; v_call: TRBV18; clone_size: .; d_call: TRBD1; cdr3_aa: CASSPTGTGFSLNYGYTF; cdr3_nt: TGTGCCAGCTCACCCACAGGGACAGGGTTCTCCCTTAACTATGGCTACACCTTC
j_call: TRBJ1-3; v_call: TRBV27; clone_size: .; d_call: .; cdr3_aa: CASRGTWSSGNTIYF; cdr3_nt: TGTGCCAGCAGGGGGACATGGTCCTCTGGAAACACCATATATTTT
j_call: TRBJ1-1; v_call: TRBV5-5; clone_size: .; d_call: .; cdr3_aa: CASSFLTGEAFF; cdr3_nt: TGTGCCAGCAGCTTTCTGACAGGTGAAGCTTTCTTT
j_call: TRBJ2-7; v_call: TRBV5-1; clone_size: .; d_call: .; cdr3_aa: CASSLDSATYEQYF; cdr3_nt: TGCGCCAGCAGCTTGGATTCCGCGACCTACGAGCAGTACTTC
j_call: TRBJ1-2; v_call: TRBV21-1; clone_size: .; d_call: .; cdr3_aa: CASSKEGVCLLRGYTF; cdr3_nt: TGTGCCAGCAGCAAAGAGGGGGTCTGTCTCCTCCGGGGCTACACCTTC
j_call: TRBJ2-7; v_call: TRBV9; clone_size: .; d_call: TRBD1; cdr3_aa: CATFVGWTGKNYEQYF; cdr3_nt: TGTGCCACTTTTGTCGGATGGACAGGGAAAAACTACGAGCAGTACTTC
j_call: TRBJ2-3; v_call: TRBV5-4; clone_size: once; d_call: TRBD1; cdr3_aa: CASSNKQGPDTQYF; cdr3_nt: TGTGCCAGCAGCAATAAACAGGGGCCAGATACGCAGTATTTT
j_call: TRBJ2-6; v_call: TRBV10-2; clone_size: .; d_call: .; cdr3_aa: CASGNEGFLTF; cdr3_nt: TGCGCCAGCGGAAACGAGGGCTTCCTGACTTTC
j_call: TRBJ1-1; v_call: TRBV6-5; clone_size: .; d_call: .; cdr3_aa: CASSYPLNTEAFF; cdr3_nt: TGTGCCAGCAGTTACCCCTTGAACACTGAAGCTTTCTTT
j_call: TRBJ2-5; v_call: TRBV4-2; clone_size: .; d_call: TRBD2; cdr3_aa: CASGPGRSGDETQYF; cdr3_nt: TGTGCCAGCGGGCCGGGGAGGAGCGGGGACGAGACCCAGTACTTC
j_call: TRBJ2-1; v_call: TRBV24-1; clone_size: .; d_call: TRBD2; cdr3_aa: CATSGSGGEYEQFF; cdr3_nt: TGTGCCACCAGTGGCAGCGGGGGAGAGTATGAGCAGTTCTTC
j_call: TRBJ1-2; v_call: TRBV6-4; clone_size: .; d_call: TRBD1; cdr3_aa: CARTDPGQQHNYGYTF; cdr3_nt: TGTGCCAGAACGGATCCGGGACAGCAGCATAACTATGGCTACACCTTC
j_call: TRBJ1-1; v_call: TRBV10-3; clone_size: .; d_call: .; cdr3_aa: CAISEGQIEAFF; cdr3_nt: TGTGCCATCAGTGAGGGCCAAATTGAAGCTTTCTTT
j_call: TRBJ2-7; v_call: TRBV9; clone_size: once; d_call: TRBD2; cdr3_aa: CASSPTGTSVSSYEQYF; cdr3_nt: TGTGCCAGCAGCCCTACCGGGACTAGCGTAAGCTCCTACGAGCAGTACTTC
j_call: TRBJ1-2; v_call: TRBV4-1; clone_size: .; d_call: TRBD1; cdr3_aa: CASSQPDRGFYGYTF; cdr3_nt: TGCGCCAGCAGCCAACCGGACAGGGGGTTCTATGGCTACACCTTC
j_call: TRBJ1-1; v_call: TRBV7-9; clone_size: .; d_call: TRBD1; cdr3_aa: CASSSRQGAYTEAFF; cdr3_nt: TGTGCCAGCAGCTCACGACAGGGGGCGTACACTGAAGCTTTCTTT
j_call: TRBJ1-1; v_call: TRBV27; clone_size: .; d_call: .; cdr3_aa: CASSLQMNTEAFF; cdr3_nt: TGTGCCAGCAGTTTACAGATGAACACTGAAGCTTTCTTT
j_call: TRBJ2-1; v_call: TRBV27; clone_size: .; d_call: .; cdr3_aa: CASSGDRGIHEQFF; cdr3_nt: TGTGCCAGCAGTGGCGACCGGGGGATCCATGAGCAGTTCTTC
j_call: TRBJ1-1; v_call: TRBV4-1; clone_size: .; d_call: .; cdr3_aa: CASSPWGGTEAFF; cdr3_nt: TGCGCCAGCAGCCCCTGGGGGGGGACTGAAGCTTTCTTT
j_call: TRBJ2-7; v_call: TRBV11-2; clone_size: .; d_call: TRBD1; cdr3_aa: CASIRDRPYEQYF; cdr3_nt: TGTGCCAGCATCCGGGACAGGCCCTACGAGCAGTACTTC
j_call: TRBJ2-1; v_call: TRBV25-1; clone_size: .; d_call: TRBD1; cdr3_aa: CASSESSGDRIFYNEQFF; cdr3_nt: TGTGCCAGCAGTGAATCCTCTGGGGACAGAATTTTCTACAATGAGCAGTTCTTC
j_call: TRBJ1-2; v_call: TRBV27; clone_size: .; d_call: .; cdr3_aa: CASSPGGNYGYTF; cdr3_nt: TGTGCCAGCAGCCCTGGGGGGAACTATGGCTACACCTTC
j_call: TRBJ2-3; v_call: TRBV19; clone_size: .; d_call: TRBD1; cdr3_aa: CASSTRDSDTQYF; cdr3_nt: TGTGCCAGTAGTACACGGGACAGTGATACGCAGTATTTT
j_call: TRBJ2-7; v_call: TRBV6-2/TRBV6-3; clone_size: .; d_call: .; cdr3_aa: CASSYKEGWAGLREQYF; cdr3_nt: TGTGCCAGCAGTTATAAGGAGGGATGGGCTGGCCTGAGGGAGCAGTACTTC
j_call: TRBJ2-7; v_call: TRBV19; clone_size: .; d_call: .; cdr3_aa: CASSIDLWGAYEQYF; cdr3_nt: TGTGCCAGTAGTATAGATCTATGGGGGGCCTACGAGCAGTACTTC
j_call: TRBJ2-2; v_call: TRBV19; clone_size: .; d_call: TRBD2; cdr3_aa: CASSIASGDTGELFF; cdr3_nt: TGTGCCAGTAGTATAGCAAGCGGGGACACCGGGGAGCTGTTTTTT
j_call: TRBJ2-1; v_call: TRBV7-3; clone_size: .; d_call: .; cdr3_aa: CASSLGSGAEQFF; cdr3_nt: TGTGCCAGCAGCTTGGGGTCTGGGGCTGAGCAGTTCTTC
j_call: TRBJ1-1; v_call: TRBV21-1; clone_size: .; d_call: .; cdr3_aa: CASSNRDRGTSEAFF; cdr3_nt: TGTGCCAGCAGCAACCGGGACAGGGGTACTTCTGAAGCTTTCTTT
j_call: TRBJ2-1; v_call: TRBV4-1; clone_size: .; d_call: TRBD2; cdr3_aa: CASSPFAELARSGNEQFF; cdr3_nt: TGCGCCAGCAGCCCCTTCGCAGAACTAGCGCGCTCAGGCAATGAGCAGTTCTTC
j_call: TRBJ2-2; v_call: TRBV5-6; clone_size: .; d_call: TRBD1; cdr3_aa: CAANLQGAGELFF; cdr3_nt: TGTGCCGCAAATCTACAGGGGGCCGGGGAGCTGTTTTTT
j_call: TRBJ1-2; v_call: TRBV6-2/TRBV6-3; clone_size: .; d_call: .; cdr3_aa: CASSWPQGGYTF; cdr3_nt: TGTGCCAGCAGTTGGCCCCAGGGGGGCTACACCTTC
j_call: TRBJ2-1; v_call: TRBV7-9; clone_size: .; d_call: TRBD2; cdr3_aa: CASSLAGTRNEQFF; cdr3_nt: TGTGCCAGCAGCTTAGCTGGGACTAGAAATGAGCAGTTCTTC
j_call: TRBJ2-1; v_call: TRBV24-1; clone_size: .; d_call: .; cdr3_aa: CATSDRVNEQFF; cdr3_nt: TGTGCCACCAGTGACAGGGTCAATGAGCAGTTCTTC
j_call: TRBJ1-4; v_call: TRBV20-1; clone_size: once; d_call: TRBD1; cdr3_aa: CSASRGTGDGLLFF; cdr3_nt: TGCAGTGCGAGTCGCGGGACAGGGGATGGGTTGCTGTTTTTT
j_call: TRBJ1-2; v_call: TRBV7-2; clone_size: few; d_call: .; cdr3_aa: CASSLTGEGFGGYTF; cdr3_nt: TGTGCCAGCAGCTTAACGGGGGAAGGTTTTGGTGGCTACACCTTC
j_call: TRBJ1-1; v_call: TRBV30; clone_size: .; d_call: .; cdr3_aa: CAWGGEGTEAFF; cdr3_nt: TGTGCCTGGGGTGGTGAGGGCACTGAAGCTTTCTTT
j_call: TRBJ1-2; v_call: TRBV19; clone_size: few; d_call: TRBD1; cdr3_aa: CASISRDRVPWRGYTF; cdr3_nt: TGTGCCAGTATCTCCCGGGACAGGGTTCCGTGGCGAGGCTACACCTTC
j_call: TRBJ2-1; v_call: TRBV4-1; clone_size: .; d_call: TRBD2; cdr3_aa: CASSQGTSGASYNEQFF; cdr3_nt: TGCGCCAGCAGCCAAGGGACTAGCGGGGCGTCGTACAATGAGCAGTTCTTC
j_call: TRBJ2-7; v_call: TRBV6-6; clone_size: .; d_call: .; cdr3_aa: CASSYRSHEQYF; cdr3_nt: TGTGCCAGCAGTTATCGGTCCCACGAGCAGTACTTC
j_call: TRBJ2-1; v_call: TRBV19; clone_size: .; d_call: TRBD2; cdr3_aa: CASRGTSGYSYNEQFF; cdr3_nt: TGTGCCAGTAGGGGGACTAGCGGCTACTCCTACAATGAGCAGTTCTTC
j_call: TRBJ1-1; v_call: TRBV4-2; clone_size: .; d_call: TRBD1; cdr3_aa: CASSLRDSTTEAFF; cdr3_nt: TGTGCCAGCAGCCTTCGGGACAGTACAACTGAAGCTTTCTTT